This entry concerns a single T cell receptor beta chain. The sample originates from a study of blood T cell repertoires in COVID-19. About the study: The samples span acute and convalescent COVID-19 from the United States, Italy and Spain. T cells, B-cell-depleted T cells, or PBMCs provided the cDNA or gDNA that served as material.

The CDR3 loop spans 13 amino acids. The germline V gene encodes CDR1 MNHNS and CDR2 SASEGT. Trimming took 2 bases from V and 7 from J, leaving 10 bases between them. As originally analysed: Reference gene primer amplification gave nucleated cell count estimates. Generated by immunoSEQ multiplex PCR, the TCRdb table keeps only in-frame clones and is missing some. The DNA was the basis for D and trimming; V, J and clone size are from that table. The sample lists about 280,000 clones, around 86% occurring once. The chain has TRBV6-1 and TRBJ2-3; D gene unclear. This receptor was taken from a man aged 35-49 years with active or convalescent COVID-19. The sequenced sample consisted of peripheral blood. The DNA of the CDR3 is TGTGCCAGCAGTGAACAGTCCCTGCATACGCAGTATTTT. As protein: CASSEQSLHTQYF.